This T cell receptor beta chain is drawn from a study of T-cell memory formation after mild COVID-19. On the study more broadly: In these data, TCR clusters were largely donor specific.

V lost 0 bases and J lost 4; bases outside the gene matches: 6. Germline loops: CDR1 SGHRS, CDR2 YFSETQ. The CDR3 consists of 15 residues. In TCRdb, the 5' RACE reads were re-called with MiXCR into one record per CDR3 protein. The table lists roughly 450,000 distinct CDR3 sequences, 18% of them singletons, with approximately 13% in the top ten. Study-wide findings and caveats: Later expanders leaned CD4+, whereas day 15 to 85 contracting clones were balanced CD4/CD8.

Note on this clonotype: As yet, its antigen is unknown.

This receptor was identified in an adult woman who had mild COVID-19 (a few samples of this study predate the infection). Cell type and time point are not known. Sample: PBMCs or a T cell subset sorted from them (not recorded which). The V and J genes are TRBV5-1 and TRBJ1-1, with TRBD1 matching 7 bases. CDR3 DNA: TGCGCCAGCAGCTTGGCGTGGACAGGACCCACTGAAGCTTTCTTT. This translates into CASSLAWTGPTEAFF.